This TCR beta chain was sequenced in a study of PD-1 blockade in classical Hodgkin lymphoma. The table came from immunoSEQ multiplex PCR; TCRdb's copy has only in-frame clones and leaves some out. The table includes about 94,000 clones, roughly 89% detected once. Study conclusions and caveats: The study found that TCR diversity rose significantly by C4D1 in CD4+ but not CD8+ cells. Patients starting nivolumab less than 1 year after ASCT had lower diversity and were excluded from later analyses.

Germline V CDR1 and CDR2: SEHNR, FQNEAQ (reference sequence). The CDR3 covers 16 residues. V lost 6 bases to trimming and J lost 0 bases, with 14 bases between them. On this clone: The antigen remains unidentified.

Brentuximab vedotin exposure varied among the patients, all of whom had relapsed after autologous stem cell transplantation. The sequenced sample was peripheral blood mononuclear cells (PBMCs), obtained before the second cycle of nivolumab. The receptor was derived from a human donor with classical Hodgkin lymphoma. The J gene is TRBJ2-2, the V gene TRBV7-9; a possible D gene is TRBD1 (6 bases). The CDR3, as DNA: TGTGCCAGCAGTCGGCGGACAGCCACGAACACCGGGGAGCTGTTTTTT. Translating gives CASSRRTATNTGELFF.